A single sample gave rise to the 22 T cell receptor beta chains below, sequenced in a study of cytomegalovirus exposure and HLA in healthy donors. The PCR used 60 Vbeta and 13 Jbeta primers. Measured with immunoSEQ multiplex PCR; TCRdb has only the in-frame clones, and not every one. The top ten clones hold around 3.1% of a sample with around 86,000 clones, 70% to 80% of them seen once. What was sequenced was PBMCs. The origin of the receptors is a man in his fifties in good health and CMV-seropositive.

The rearrangement joins TRBV18 to TRBJ2-1, with D tentatively TRBD2 (5 bases). Trimming stripped 4 bases from V and 4 bases from J, with 17 bases between. Germline CDR1 KGHSH, CDR2 LQKENI. The CDR3 loop spans 16 amino acids. The CDR3 spells CASSLKDPSRYNEQFF. The DNA for the CDR3 is TGTGCCAGCTCACTAAAAGATCCTAGCAGATACAATGAGCAGTTCTTC.

V and J are TRBV11-3 and TRBJ1-1, with D possibly TRBD1 on 5 matching bases. The CDR3 spans 18 residues. Deletions cut 6 bases from V and 3 bases from J, with 26 bases between. CDR1 SGHNT and CDR2 YENEEA come from the germline V gene. The chain's CDR3 is CASSSSRLGVRSDTEAFF. The CDR3 region has the DNA TGTGCCAGCAGTTCTTCCCGTCTAGGGGTGAGGTCGGACACTGAAGCTTTCTTT.

This chain joins TRBV7-3 and TRBJ2-5; maybe TRBD2 (6 bases). Germline lookup yields CDR1 SGHTA and CDR2 FQGTGA. The CDR3 length is 14 residues. Trimming cost V 0 bases and J 3 bases, with 8 bases left between them. The CDR3 loop reads CASSLTASEETQYF. The CDR3 region has the DNA TGTGCCAGCAGCTTAACGGCTAGCGAAGAGACCCAGTACTTC. The variable domain in full, with the rest retrieved from reference TRBV7-3 and TRBJ2-5, is GAGVSQTPSNKVTEKGKYVELRCDPISGHTALYWYRQSLGQGPEFLIYFQGTGAADDSGLPNDRFFAVRPEGSVSTLKIQRTERGDSAVYLCASSLTASEETQYFGPGTRLLVL.

This chain connects TRBV6-5 to TRBJ2-1; 10 bases map to TRBD2. After removal of 0 bases from V and 12 bases from J, the junction contained 11 bases not matched to a gene. This CDR3 spans 16 amino acids. Germline V gene lookup returns CDR1 MNHEY and CDR2 SVGAGI. The CDR3 here is CASSYSGLADAIGQFF. CDR3 DNA sequence: TGTGCCAGCAGTTACTCTGGACTAGCGGACGCTATTGGGCAGTTCTTC.

This clone occurred a few times. The chain combines TRBV7-9 with TRBJ1-2; D ambiguous. The germline gives CDR1 SEHNR, CDR2 FQNEAQ (reference sequence). The CDR3 has 13 residues. V lost 3 bases and J 6 bases, leaving 11 bases between the germline ends. CDR3 nucleotide sequence: TGTGCCAGCAGCTTTGGAGGGTTAAATGGCTACACCTTC. Translating gives CASSFGGLNGYTF.

The sample holds one count of this clone. J is TRBJ1-1 and V is TRBV7-6; no firm D call. Germline values: CDR1 SGHVS, CDR2 FNYEAQ. V dropped 1 base and J dropped 9 bases, with 12 bases sitting between them. The CDR3 spans 13 residues. The chain's CDR3 is CASSLGGKAKAFF. CDR3 DNA: TGTGCCAGCAGCTTAGGCGGCAAAGCGAAAGCTTTCTTT.

The gene calls are TRBV27 and TRBJ1-3; 8 positions agree with TRBD1. CDR3 length: 15 amino acids. V was clipped by 6 bases and J by 3 bases; unmatched bases: 7. From germline, CDR1 is MNHEY and CDR2 SMNVEV (reference sequence). CDR3 region: CASRGQALNGNTIYF. DNA for the CDR3: TGTGCCAGCAGGGGACAGGCCTTGAATGGAAACACCATATATTTT.

This chain uses TRBV10-3 with TRBJ2-7; TRBD2 aligns across 8 bases. The germline gives CDR1 ENHRY, CDR2 SYGVKD. The CDR3 has 14 residues. The V segment lost 5 bases and the J segment 3 bases; nucleotides outside the gene matches: 6. The CDR3 DNA sequence: TGTGCCATCAGTCCTACTAGCGGAAGCTACGAGCAGTACTTC. It translates to CAISPTSGSYEQYF.

This rearrangement joins TRBV4-1 to TRBJ1-2, with D possibly matching TRBD1 (6 bases). The germline V and J ends were trimmed by 0 bases and 2 bases, with 13 bases remaining between them. CDR3 length equals 16 residues. Germline values: CDR1 MGHRA, CDR2 YSYEKL. CDR3 residues: CASSQEGLGANYGYTF. DNA of the CDR3: TGCGCCAGCAGCCAAGAAGGTCTGGGGGCGAACTATGGCTACACCTTC.

The chain has TRBV19 and TRBJ2-7, with 9 positions matching TRBD1. The CDR3 is made up of 14 amino acids. J lost 3 bases, V lost 5 bases, and 5 bases had no gene match. CDR1 is LNHDA and CDR2 is SQIVND in the germline V gene (reference sequence). The CDR3 nucleotides read TGTGCCAGTAGTCCGGGACAGGGAGACTACGAGCAGTACTTC. The encoded protein is CASSPGQGDYEQYF.

V gene TRBV23-1 combines with J gene TRBJ1-4; D remains ambiguous. TRBV23-1 is marked as an open reading frame, function uncertain. This CDR3 spans 15 amino acids. Between the trimmed V and J ends, which lost 3 bases and 0 bases, there was a span of 8 bases. Here the CDR3 DNA reads TGCGCCAGCAGTCAGCGTAGTACAACTAATGAAAAACTGTTTTTT. This sequence encodes CASSQRSTTNEKLFF.

The chain uses TRBV6-5 and TRBJ2-6, with D perhaps TRBD1 (6 bases). Germline CDR1 reads MNHEY; CDR2 reads SVGAGI. CDR3 length: 15 amino acids. Trimming pared 5 bases from V and 4 bases from J, leaving 12 bases between. The CDR3: CASSPWTDGANVLTF. The CDR3 DNA reads as TGTGCCAGCAGTCCCTGGACAGACGGGGCCAACGTCCTGACTTTC.

The chain links TRBV11-3 to TRBJ2-1, with D possibly being TRBD2 (6 bases). This CDR3 has 16 amino acids. Deletions cut 1 base from V and 8 bases from J, with 18 bases between. Germline CDR1 reads SGHNT; CDR2 reads YENEEA. The CDR3 protein is CASSLGGVKGRDEQFF. CDR3 bases: TGTGCCAGCAGCTTAGGGGGGGTCAAAGGCCGCGATGAGCAGTTCTTC.

The chain uses TRBV5-1 and TRBJ1-2; TRBD1 might be the D (5 bases). Germline CDR1 is SGHRS and CDR2 is YFSETQ. The length of the CDR3 is 15 residues. V was shortened by 3 bases and J by 0 bases, with 12 bases between the two germline ends. The DNA for the CDR3 is TGCGCCAGCAGCTCGGGGGACTCAGCTAACTATGGCTACACCTTC. Translation gives CASSSGDSANYGYTF.

V usage is TRBV1 and J usage is TRBJ2-7; the D call in the table, TRBD1, was not verified against the DNA. TRBV1 represents a pseudogene. The CDR3 loop spans 17 amino acids. As DNA, the CDR3 is TGCACCAGCAGCCAAAAGAGGCCGGGGACAGGGTCCTACGAGCAGTACTTC. Translated: CTSSQKRPGTGSYEQYF.

The gene calls are TRBV11-2 and TRBJ2-7, with 9 nucleotides matching TRBD1. The CDR3 extends over 15 amino acids. The V and J ends lost 3 bases and 1 base, in that order; junction bases with no gene match: 4. CDR1 is SGHAT, CDR2 FQNNGV, per germline. The CDR3 sequence is CASSLRQGVSYEQYF. CDR3 sequence (DNA): TGTGCCAGCAGCTTGAGACAGGGGGTGTCCTACGAGCAGTACTTC. Full variable domain (outside the CDR3, taken from reference TRBV11-2 and TRBJ2-7): EAGVAQSPRYKIIEKRQSVAFWCNPISGHATLYWYQQILGQGPKLLIQFQNNGVVDDSQLPKDRFSAERLKGVDSTLKIQPAKLEDSAVYLCASSLRQGVSYEQYFGPGTRLTVT.

The gene calls are TRBV27 and TRBJ1-2, with 8 positions matching TRBD1. The CDR3 runs 14 residues. Trimming removed 4 bases from V and 2 bases from J; junction bases left unmatched: 3. Germline assignment: CDR1 MNHEY and CDR2 SMNVEV (reference sequence). The DNA of the CDR3 is TGTGCCAGCAGTTCGACAGGGGCAAACTATGGCTACACCTTC. Its protein product is CASSSTGANYGYTF.

This clone was seen only once. The rearrangement joins TRBV11-2 to TRBJ2-1; D not certain. Trimming removed 5 bases from V and 5 bases from J, with 13 bases in between. This CDR3 is built from 14 residues. Germline CDR1 reads SGHAT; CDR2 reads FQNNGV. The CDR3 reads CASSHIRLNNEQFF. The CDR3 nucleotides read TGTGCCAGCAGCCACATCCGACTCAACAATGAGCAGTTCTTC. Full variable domain (missing parts from reference TRBV11-2 and TRBJ2-1): EAGVAQSPRYKIIEKRQSVAFWCNPISGHATLYWYQQILGQGPKLLIQFQNNGVVDDSQLPKDRFSAERLKGVDSTLKIQPAKLEDSAVYLCASSHIRLNNEQFFGPGTRLTVL.

The chain carries TRBV30 and TRBJ1-5, with D tentatively TRBD1 (5 bases). Germline V CDR1 and CDR2: GTSNPN, SVGIG (reference sequence). Trimming removed 5 bases at V and 5 bases at J, with 16 bases between. The CDR3 spans 14 residues. CDR3 DNA: TGTGCCTGGGCTTTCACAGGTCGGGATCAGCCCCAGCATTTT. Residues: CAWAFTGRDQPQHF. Full variable domain (missing parts from reference TRBV30 and TRBJ1-5): SQTIHQWPATLVQPVGSPLSLECTVEGTSNPNLYWYRQAAGRGLQLLFYSVGIGQISSEVPQNLSASRPQDRQFILSSKKLLLSDSGFYLCAWAFTGRDQPQHFGDGTRLSIL.

V gene TRBV2 combines with J gene TRBJ2-3, with 11 bases aligning to TRBD2. This CDR3 is built from 16 residues. CDR1 and CDR2 from the germline V gene are SNHLY and FYNNEI. V shed 4 bases, J shed 0 bases, and the junction held 3 bases outside the gene matches. CDR3 region: CASSVGLAASTDTQYF. Here the CDR3 DNA reads TGTGCCAGCAGTGTGGGACTAGCGGCTAGCACAGATACGCAGTATTTT.

This chain links TRBV6-7 with TRBJ2-7, with D possibly matching TRBD2 (6 bases). TRBV6-7 is an ORF; its function is uncertain. This CDR3 is 13 amino acids long. Trimming pared 5 bases from V and 3 bases from J, leaving 11 bases between. In nucleotides, the CDR3 is TGTGCCAGCAGTAACCTGGAGGGCTACGAGCAGTACTTC. Translating gives CASSNLEGYEQYF.

A note on this clone: Its ends do not fully match the called genes, so a read error is possible. The same CDR3 arises from other DNA sequences in this sample as well. V is TRBV27 and J is TRBJ2-6, with D perhaps matching TRBD1 (6 bases). CDR1 is MNHEY, CDR2 SMNVEV, per germline (reference sequence). The CDR3 runs to 15 residues. The CDR3 DNA is TGTGCCAGCAGTTTACAGGGGCTCGGGGCCAACGGCCTGACTTTC. Its protein product is CASSLQGLGANGLTF.